Listed here are 26 T cell receptor beta chains from one sample, sequenced in a study of cytomegalovirus exposure and HLA in healthy donors. PCR was performed using 60 Vbeta and 13 Jbeta primers. Repertoires were generated with immunoSEQ multiplex PCR, while TCRdb's copy carries only in-frame clones and drops some. The sample has about 110,000 clones, over 70% seen once; the top ten hold 2% to 2.5%. Source material: PBMCs. Source of these receptors: a man younger than 40 in good health and CMV-seronegative.

This chain links TRBV5-1 with TRBJ2-1; tentatively, D is TRBD1 (6 bases). This CDR3 comprises 14 residues. Between the trimmed V and J ends, which lost 4 bases and 6 bases, there was a span of 14 bases. Germline CDR1 SGHRS, CDR2 YFSETQ. The CDR3 bases are TGCGCCAGCAGCATGGGACAACCGAGCAATGAGCAGTTCTTC. Translating gives CASSMGQPSNEQFF. Combining the CDR3 with reference TRBV5-1 and TRBJ2-1 gives the whole variable domain KAGVTQTPRYLIKTRGQQVTLSCSPISGHRSVSWYQQTPGQGLQFLFEYFSETQRNKGNFPGRFSGRQFSNSRSEMNVSTLELGDSALYLCASSMGQPSNEQFFGPGTRLTVL.

Only one count was recorded for this clone. The CDR3 DNA is TGTGCCAGCAGCCCCCGCGGGGAAAGTGGCTACACCTTC. It specifies CASSPRGESGYTF. The chain uses TRBV7-3 and TRBJ1-2; D not resolved. The germline gives CDR1 SGHTA, CDR2 FQGTGA. The CDR3 spans 13 residues. V lost 5 bases, J lost 7 bases, and 14 bases lay in between. Together with reference TRBV7-3 and TRBJ1-2, the CDR3 gives the full variable domain: GAGVSQTPSNKVTEKGKYVELRCDPISGHTALYWYRQSLGQGPEFLIYFQGTGAADDSGLPNDRFFAVRPEGSVSTLKIQRTERGDSAVYLCASSPRGESGYTFGSGTRLTVV.

The chain combines TRBV7-9 with TRBJ1-1; 7 bases agree with TRBD1. Germline CDR1 SEHNR, CDR2 FQNEAQ (reference sequence). J was trimmed by 5 bases and V by 5 bases; bases with no gene match: 5. The CDR3 is made up of 13 amino acids. The CDR3 sequence: CASSLGTVTEAFF. In DNA form, the CDR3 reads TGTGCCAGCAGCCTTGGGACAGTGACTGAAGCTTTCTTT.

The J gene is TRBJ2-5, the V gene TRBV7-9; TRBD2 agrees at 10 bases. V was clipped by 2 bases and J by 1 base; unmatched bases: 1. Germline assignment: CDR1 SEHNR and CDR2 FQNEAQ (reference sequence). The CDR3 has 15 amino acids. CDR3 region: CASSLTSGIQETQYF. CDR3 nucleotide sequence: TGTGCCAGCAGCTTAACTAGCGGGATCCAAGAGACCCAGTACTTC.

The gene calls are TRBV19 and TRBJ2-3; the D gene is possibly TRBD2 (5 bases). CDR1 and CDR2 (germline): LNHDA, SQIVND (reference sequence). Trimming took 11 bases from V and 6 from J, leaving 21 bases between them. The CDR3 extends over 14 amino acids. The CDR3 reads CAAALRGGEDTQYF. The CDR3 bases are TGTGCCGCCGCCCTCCGGGGTGGGGAGGATACGCAGTATTTT.

This clone has just one count. The chain has TRBV11-1 and TRBJ2-7, with D perhaps TRBD2 (5 bases). Per germline, CDR1 SGHAT and CDR2 FQDESV (reference sequence). The CDR3 totals 12 residues. Trimming took 6 bases from V and 6 from J, leaving 12 bases between them. The CDR3 nucleotides are TGTGCCAGCAGATTTAACGAGGGCGAGCAGTACTTC. Amino acid sequence: CASRFNEGEQYF.

The chain employs TRBV2 and TRBJ2-5; 8 bases fit TRBD1. Germline CDR1 and CDR2: SNHLY and FYNNEI. CDR3 length: 15 amino acids. V lost 6 bases, J lost 1 base, and 7 bases stayed unmatched. The CDR3 DNA sequence: TGTGCCAGCAGCCGCGGACAGGGAGCCCAAGAGACCCAGTACTTC. Translation: CASSRGQGAQETQYF.

The chain carries TRBV25-1 and TRBJ2-2; possibly TRBD1 for D (6 bases). From germline, CDR1 is MGHDK and CDR2 SYGVNS. V was trimmed by 3 bases and J by 5 bases, leaving 13 bases between them. The CDR3 runs to 15 residues. CDR3 sequence (DNA): TGTGCCAGCAGTGATTTCAGGGGTCGAACCGGGGAGCTGTTTTTT. Amino acids: CASSDFRGRTGELFF.

Comment on this clone: This CDR3 is also generated by other DNA sequences in the sample. The chain has TRBV19 and TRBJ1-1; the D is unclear. The CDR3 consists of 12 residues. The germline V and J ends were trimmed by 3 bases and 5 bases, with 7 bases remaining between them. Germline CDR1 reads LNHDA; CDR2 reads SQIVND (reference sequence). The DNA of the CDR3 is TGTGCCAGTAGTATTGGGCAGACTGAAGCTTTCTTT. Encoded protein: CASSIGQTEAFF.

V is TRBV29-1 and J is TRBJ2-3, with no clear D. CDR1 SQVTM and CDR2 ANQGSEA come from the germline V gene. Between the trimmed V and J ends, which lost 5 bases and 2 bases, there was a span of 8 bases. The CDR3 has 12 residues. The CDR3 sequence is CSVLAFTDTQYF. DNA for the CDR3: TGCAGCGTTTTAGCTTTCACAGATACGCAGTATTTT.

The chain employs TRBV6-5 and TRBJ2-3, with 9 bases that match TRBD2. V lost 2 bases to trimming and J lost 3 bases; unmatched junction nucleotides: 6. In germline, CDR1 is MNHEY, CDR2 SVGAGI. There are 16 residues in the CDR3. The CDR3 loop reads CASSYGAGGPTDTQYF. CDR3 bases: TGTGCCAGCAGTTACGGGGCGGGAGGGCCGACAGATACGCAGTATTTT.

The chain couples TRBV29-1 to TRBJ1-1; D might be TRBD1 (6 bases). The CDR3 sequence is 13 residues long. V shed 5 bases and J shed 0 bases, with 10 bases lying between them. CDR1 and CDR2 (germline): SQVTM, ANQGSEA. The CDR3 region has the DNA TGCAGCGTTCAGGGGAAAATGAACACTGAAGCTTTCTTT. It codes for CSVQGKMNTEAFF.

This chain joins TRBV9 and TRBJ2-2, with D perhaps matching TRBD1 (6 bases). The germline V gene encodes CDR1 SGDLS and CDR2 YYNGEE. The V end was cut by 3 bases, the J end by 9 bases, with 24 bases between. This CDR3 is 17 amino acids long. This CDR3 reads CASSAYPSGTPHRELFF. CDR3 nucleotide sequence: TGTGCCAGCAGCGCGTACCCCTCCGGGACACCTCACCGGGAGCTGTTTTTT. Filled out from reference TRBV9 and TRBJ2-2, the complete variable domain reads DSGVTQTPKHLITATGQRVTLRCSPRSGDLSVYWYQQSLDQGLQFLIQYYNGEERAKGNILERFSAQQFPDLHSELNLSSLELGDSALYFCASSAYPSGTPHRELFFGEGSRLTVL.

The rearrangement links TRBV14 to TRBJ1-5; D uncertain. The CDR3 loop spans 12 amino acids. Per the germline V gene, CDR1 is SGHDN and CDR2 is FVKESK. The V and J ends lost 1 base and 4 bases respectively, with 2 bases between them. CDR3: CASSQANQPQHF. DNA of the CDR3: TGTGCCAGCAGCCAAGCAAATCAGCCCCAGCATTTT.

This clone was detected only a few times. The chain links TRBV14 to TRBJ2-7; D call uncertain. The CDR3 runs to 12 residues. The germline gives CDR1 SGHDN, CDR2 FVKESK. V gave up 8 bases and J gave up 0 bases, with 8 bases separating them. The CDR3 DNA follows: TGTGCCAGCGTAGACTCCTCCTACGAGCAGTACTTC. Residues: CASVDSSYEQYF.

The chain couples TRBV30 to TRBJ1-5; D is unresolved. CDR1 GTSNPN and CDR2 SVGIG come from the germline V gene (reference sequence). V dropped 1 base and J dropped 4 bases, with 17 bases sitting between them. This CDR3 spans 16 amino acids. Here the CDR3 reads CAWSANPGGRNQPQHF. The DNA of the CDR3 is TGTGCCTGGAGTGCTAACCCCGGTGGTAGAAATCAGCCCCAGCATTTT.

A single count supports this clone. V usage is TRBV21-1 and J usage is TRBJ1-2. TRBV21-1 is classified as a pseudogene. The CDR3 length is 15 residues. The CDR3, as DNA: TGTGCCAGCAGTGGGCGGGACGAAACTAACTATGGCTACACCTTC. As protein: CASSGRDETNYGYTF.

The chain employs TRBV11-2 and TRBJ2-1, with 14 bases fitting TRBD2. The J segment lost 5 bases and the V segment lost 1 base, leaving 10 bases of the junction unmatched. The CDR3 is made up of 19 amino acids. Germline CDR1 reads SGHAT; CDR2 reads FQNNGV. The CDR3 sequence is CASSLGLAGGRWSHNEQFF. In DNA, the CDR3 is TGTGCCAGCAGCTTAGGACTAGCGGGGGGGCGGTGGTCCCACAATGAGCAGTTCTTC.

The genes are TRBV9 and TRBJ1-4; D perhaps matches TRBD1 (6 bases). V was pared by 5 bases and J by 4 bases, with 12 bases between. The CDR3 is 14 residues long. The germline gives CDR1 SGDLS, CDR2 YYNGEE. CDR3 sequence reads: CASSEGTLNEKLFF. The CDR3, as DNA: TGTGCCAGCAGTGAGGGGACACTTAATGAAAAACTGTTTTTT.

This clone is judged medium-sized. The chain recombines TRBV6-4 with TRBJ2-1, with 9 bases fitting TRBD2. Trimming removed 0 bases from V and 7 bases from J; junction bases left unmatched: 4. The CDR3 totals 15 residues. CDR1 MRHNA and CDR2 SNTAGT come from the germline V gene. The CDR3 DNA is TGTGCCAGCAGTGACTCAGCGGGAGGTCCAAATGAGCAGTTCTTC. It is translated as CASSDSAGGPNEQFF.

This chain links TRBV30 with TRBJ1-3; D not certain. The CDR3 contains 12 residues. Trimming pared 2 bases from V and 4 bases from J, leaving 6 bases between. Germline values: CDR1 GTSNPN, CDR2 SVGIG (reference sequence). Here the CDR3 DNA reads TGTGCCTGGAGTCCCCGGGGAAACACCATATATTTT. This sequence encodes CAWSPRGNTIYF. The full variable domain, rest sourced from reference TRBV30 and TRBJ1-3, is SQTIHQWPATLVQPVGSPLSLECTVEGTSNPNLYWYRQAAGRGLQLLFYSVGIGQISSEVPQNLSASRPQDRQFILSSKKLLLSDSGFYLCAWSPRGNTIYFGEGSWLTVV.

This chain uses TRBV21-1 with TRBJ1-2. TRBV21-1 is reported as a pseudogene. The CDR3 has 15 amino acids. CDR3 amino acids: CASSKNPVGSGGYTF. The CDR3 coding sequence is TGTGCCAGCAGCAAAAACCCCGTGGGGAGCGGAGGCTACACCTTC.

The chain couples TRBV29-1 to TRBJ2-2; TRBD2 might be the D (5 bases). The V gene's germline CDR1 is SQVTM and CDR2 ANQGSEA. V was pared by 6 bases and J by 3 bases, with 11 bases between. CDR3 size: 13 residues. CDR3 nucleotide sequence: TGCAGCGTCCCCCTACTAGACACCGGGGAGCTGTTTTTT. Translated: CSVPLLDTGELFF.

The J gene is TRBJ1-1, the V gene TRBV5-4, with D unresolved. CDR1 and CDR2 from the germline V gene are SGHNT and YYREEE (reference sequence). Trimming removed 4 bases from V and 0 bases from J, with 13 bases in between. CDR3 length: 15 amino acids. CDR3 coding DNA: TGTGCCAGCAGCCCACGGGGAGCCTTGAACACTGAAGCTTTCTTT. It codes for CASSPRGALNTEAFF.

Worth noting for this clone: Germline and junction disagree at one end, which may indicate a read error. The chain employs TRBV7-9 and TRBJ2-1; the match to TRBD2 covers 12 bases. Germline V gives CDR1 SEHNR, CDR2 FQNEAQ (reference sequence). The CDR3 runs 15 residues. CDR3 protein: CASSLAGGSADEQFF. The CDR3 DNA reads as TGTGCCAGCAGCCTAGCGGGAGGGAGCGCAGATGAGCAGTTCTTC.

This clone appeared a few times. This rearrangement joins TRBV10-2 to TRBJ1-5, with 8 nucleotides matching TRBD1. CDR3 size: 14 residues. Germline V gene sequence: CDR1 WSHSY, CDR2 SAAADI. V was clipped by 6 bases and J by 6 bases; unmatched bases: 7. The CDR3 DNA sequence: TGCGCCAGCAGATCGGGACAGGTACGTCAGCCCCAGCATTTT. It translates to CASRSGQVRQPQHF.